Each of the 26 T cell receptor beta chains below was sequenced from the same sample in a study of blood T cell repertoires in COVID-19. TCRdb's table, derived via immunoSEQ multiplex PCR, lists solely in-frame clones and lacks some. The sample comprises some 130,000 clones, approximately 86% of which are singletons, and 9.5% to 12% rests with the top ten. Sequencing used peripheral blood. The receptor source for this set is a woman aged 65 to 85 with COVID-19, enrolled during active disease.

The J gene is TRBJ1-1, the V gene TRBV7-9; D is unclear. Germline-derived CDR1 and CDR2 are SEHNR and FQNEAQ (reference sequence). This CDR3 region has 15 residues. Deletions cut 0 bases from V and 0 bases from J, with 8 bases between. The CDR3 DNA sequence: TGTGCCAGCAGCTTAGCGCGAGCTATGAACACTGAAGCTTTCTTT. This gives the protein CASSLARAMNTEAFF. Combining the CDR3 with reference TRBV7-9 and TRBJ1-1 gives the whole variable domain DTGVSQNPRHKITKRGQNVTFRCDPISEHNRLYWYRQTLGQGPEFLTYFQNEAQLEKSRLLSDRFSAERPKGSFSTLEIQRTEQGDSAMYLCASSLARAMNTEAFFGQGTRLTVV.

CDR3 residues: CASSWDSDSYEQYF. In DNA form, the CDR3 reads TGTGCCAGCAGCTGGGACAGCGACTCCTACGAGCAGTACTTC. This chain uses TRBV5-4 with TRBJ2-7; 7 positions match TRBD1. V trimming: 3 bases; J trimming: 0 bases; junction bases outside the gene matches: 3. The germline CDR1 and CDR2 sequences are SGHNT and YYREEE (reference sequence). The CDR3 extends over 14 amino acids.

This clone was found a few times. This rearrangement joins TRBV6-1 to TRBJ1-1; TRBD1 might be the D (6 bases). V lost 3 bases and J lost 4, with 15 bases in between. Germline V gene data show CDR1 as MNHNS and CDR2 as SASEGT. The CDR3 is 15 amino acids. The CDR3: CASSERGSYGTEAFF. In nucleotides, the CDR3 is TGTGCCAGCAGTGAGAGGGGGTCTTACGGCACTGAAGCTTTCTTT.

This chain connects TRBV5-1 to TRBJ2-1, with D possibly TRBD1 on 5 matching bases. Trimming removed 3 bases from V and 1 base from J, with 14 bases in between. Per germline, CDR1 SGHRS and CDR2 YFSETQ. The CDR3 is 16 residues long. CDR3 region: CASSSDQRTSYNEQFF. The CDR3 nucleotides are TGCGCCAGCAGCTCCGATCAACGGACATCCTACAATGAGCAGTTCTTC.

J is TRBJ2-2 and V is TRBV5-6, with TRBD1 matching 12 bases. The CDR3 contains 15 residues. The germline V gene has CDR1 SGHDT and CDR2 YYEEEE. The trim removed 5 bases at V and 5 bases at J, leaving 4 bases unmatched. The CDR3 protein is CASSRDRGRTGELFF. DNA for the CDR3: TGTGCCAGCAGTCGGGACAGGGGGCGGACCGGGGAGCTGTTTTTT.

The chain is built from TRBV28 and TRBJ2-2; TRBD1 agrees at 9 bases. This CDR3 has 15 amino acids. Germline CDR1 is MDHEN and CDR2 is SYDVKM. V gave up 10 bases and J gave up 4 bases; unmatched junction bases: 10. CDR3 loop: CAIDPGQGGTGELFF. For the CDR3, the DNA is TGTGCCATCGACCCGGGACAGGGTGGCACCGGGGAGCTGTTTTTT. The entire variable domain, with the rest obtained from reference TRBV28 and TRBJ2-2, is as follows: DVKVTQSSRYLVKRTGEKVFLECVQDMDHENMFWYRQDPGLGLRLIYFSYDVKMKEKGDIPEGYSVSREKKERFSLILESASTNQTSMYLCAIDPGQGGTGELFFGEGSRLTVL.

This chain uses TRBV2 with TRBJ1-2; a possible D gene is TRBD1 (5 bases). The germline V gene has CDR1 SNHLY and CDR2 FYNNEI. Trimming took off 6 bases at V and 6 bases at J, with 14 bases between the two ends. This CDR3 is built from 13 residues. CDR3 sequence (DNA): TGTGCCAGCAGCGGGACTCCCGCCAATGGCTACACCTTC. This codes for CASSGTPANGYTF. Drawing the rest from reference TRBV2 and TRBJ1-2, the complete variable domain is EPEVTQTPSHQVTQMGQEVILRCVPISNHLYFYWYRQILGQKVEFLVSFYNNEISEKSEIFDDQFSVERPDGSNFTLKIRSTKLEDSAMYFCASSGTPANGYTFGSGTRLTVV.

The chain recombines TRBV2 with TRBJ1-1; 7 bases are a match to TRBD1. This CDR3 spans 14 amino acids. CDR1 is SNHLY, CDR2 FYNNEI, per germline. V was pared by 1 base and J by 1 base, with 0 bases of the junction left unmatched. The CDR3, as DNA: TGTGCCAGCAGTGAAGGGACAGGGAACACTGAAGCTTTCTTT. As protein: CASSEGTGNTEAFF.

J is TRBJ1-1 and V is TRBV25-1; 8 nucleotides match TRBD1. The V segment lost 3 bases and the J segment 5 bases; nucleotides outside the gene matches: 8. Germline V gene lookup returns CDR1 MGHDK and CDR2 SYGVNS. The CDR3 is 15 residues long. DNA of the CDR3: TGTGCCAGCAGTGACCCGCTGACAGGGGAGACTGAAGCTTTCTTT. Encoded protein: CASSDPLTGETEAFF.

This rearrangement joins TRBV5-4 to TRBJ2-2; TRBD2 aligns across 8 bases. Trimming removed 6 bases from V and 2 bases from J; junction bases left unmatched: 3. This CDR3 comprises 14 residues. CDR1 and CDR2 from the germline V gene are SGHNT and YYREEE (reference sequence). CDR3 sequence reads: CASTLAGNTGELFF. CDR3 sequence (DNA): TGTGCCAGCACCCTAGCGGGTAACACCGGGGAGCTGTTTTTT. Variable domain in full (rest from reference TRBV5-4 and TRBJ2-2): ETGVTQSPTHLIKTRGQQVTLRCSSQSGHNTVSWYQQALGQGPQFIFQYYREEENGRGNFPPRFSGLQFPNYSSELNVNALELDDSALYLCASTLAGNTGELFFGEGSRLTVL.

The rearrangement links TRBV20-1 to TRBJ2-7; 7 bases are a match to TRBD1. Germline V gene sequence: CDR1 DFQATT, CDR2 SNEGSKA (reference sequence). The CDR3 is made up of 11 amino acids. V gave up 4 bases and J gave up 12 bases; unmatched junction bases: 9. CDR3 region: CSATRQGGPYF. In DNA form, the CDR3 reads TGCAGTGCTACCCGACAGGGCGGTCCGTACTTC.

The rearrangement links TRBV4-1 to TRBJ2-3; 7 bases align to TRBD2. Germline CDR1 reads MGHRA; CDR2 reads YSYEKL. The CDR3 has 16 amino acids. V trimming: 1 base; J trimming: 2 bases; junction bases outside the gene matches: 6. The CDR3 region has the DNA TGCGCCAGCAGCCAAGCACTAGCGCCCTTCACAGATACGCAGTATTTT. Translating gives CASSQALAPFTDTQYF.

J is TRBJ1-1 and V is TRBV7-2; D perhaps matches TRBD1 (6 bases). Looked up from germline, CDR1 is SGHTA and CDR2 is FQGNSA. Trimming removed 5 bases from V and 0 bases from J, with 10 bases in between. This CDR3 region has 14 residues. CDR3 in amino acids: CASSRTVLNTEAFF. CDR3 nucleotide sequence: TGTGCCAGCAGCCGGACAGTCCTGAACACTGAAGCTTTCTTT. Looking up the rest from reference TRBV7-2 and TRBJ1-1 gives the full variable domain: GAGVSQSPSNKVTEKGKDVELRCDPISGHTALYWYRQSLGQGLEFLIYFQGNSAPDKSGLPSDRFSAERTGGSVSTLTIQRTQQEDSAVYLCASSRTVLNTEAFFGQGTRLTVV.

The sample holds one count of this clone. This chain uses TRBV10-2 with TRBJ1-1; D remains ambiguous. There are 11 residues in the CDR3. Germline loops: CDR1 WSHSY, CDR2 SAAADI. The V end was cut by 2 bases, the J end by 13 bases, with 11 bases between. The CDR3 nucleotides are TGCGCCAGCAGTGAGGGATTCGAGGGTTTCTTT. It is translated as CASSEGFEGFF.

The J gene is TRBJ1-5, the V gene TRBV10-3, with 8 bases fitting TRBD1. This CDR3 has 14 amino acids. The V gene's germline CDR1 is ENHRY and CDR2 SYGVKD. The trim removed 6 bases at V and 5 bases at J, leaving 6 bases unmatched. The chain's CDR3 is CAIRDDRGHQPQHF. The CDR3 DNA reads TGTGCCATCAGGGATGACAGGGGTCATCAGCCCCAGCATTTT.

The chain uses TRBV11-2 and TRBJ2-1, with D unclear. V was shortened by 0 bases and J by 8 bases, with 14 bases between the two germline ends. The CDR3 sequence is 15 residues long. Germline CDR1 and CDR2: SGHAT and FQNNGV. The CDR3 bases are TGTGCCAGCAGCTTAGATCGGTTCACTTTGGATGAGCAGTTCTTC. It encodes CASSLDRFTLDEQFF.

The rearrangement links TRBV2 to TRBJ2-1; 11 nucleotides align to TRBD1. J was trimmed by 8 bases and V by 6 bases; bases with no gene match: 6. Germline V gives CDR1 SNHLY, CDR2 FYNNEI. The CDR3 sequence is 14 residues long. CDR3 bases: TGTGCCAGCAGCGGGACAGGGGGTAATTATGAGCAGTTCTTC. It encodes CASSGTGGNYEQFF.

The gene calls are TRBV2 and TRBJ1-5, with 9 nucleotides matching TRBD1. The trim removed 5 bases at V and 1 base at J, leaving 3 bases unmatched. Per the germline V gene, CDR1 is SNHLY and CDR2 is FYNNEI. This CDR3 is 15 amino acids long. CDR3 bases: TGTGCCAGCAGTAAACAGGGGGCAAGCAATCAGCCCCAGCATTTT. This gives the protein CASSKQGASNQPQHF.

This clone was counted a few times. The rearrangement links TRBV5-4 to TRBJ1-2; no definite D call. Between the trimmed V and J ends, which lost 4 bases and 6 bases, there was a span of 7 bases. CDR1 SGHNT and CDR2 YYREEE come from the germline V gene (reference sequence). There are 11 residues in the CDR3. The CDR3 region has the DNA TGTGCCAGCAGCCACAACCATGGCTACACCTTC. Its protein product is CASSHNHGYTF.

V is TRBV7-6 and J is TRBJ2-1, with TRBD2 identical over 10 bases. Germline V gene lookup returns CDR1 SGHVS and CDR2 FNYEAQ. The trim removed 2 bases at V and 3 bases at J, leaving 4 bases unmatched. This CDR3 comprises 16 residues. CDR3 coding DNA: TGTGCCAGCAGCTTATTCTTAGCGGGGGGCTACAATGAGCAGTTCTTC. It specifies CASSLFLAGGYNEQFF.

The CDR3 DNA follows: TGTGTCACTCGAGGGATAGGCACAGATACGCAGTATTTT. Translation: CVTRGIGTDTQYF. This rearrangement joins TRBV19 to TRBJ2-3; D possibly corresponds to TRBD2 (5 bases). CDR1 LNHDA and CDR2 SQIVND come from the germline V gene (reference sequence). The CDR3 totals 13 residues.

The genes are TRBV2 and TRBJ1-1; TRBD1 is a possible D gene (6 bases). This CDR3 contains 11 residues. V lost 6 bases and J 7 bases, leaving 9 bases between the germline ends. Germline V lookup: CDR1 SNHLY, CDR2 FYNNEI. DNA of the CDR3: TGTGCCAGCAGGCAGGGGATTGAAGCTTTCTTT. This codes for CASRQGIEAFF.

The chain uses TRBV7-9 and TRBJ1-1; 9 nucleotides align to TRBD1. Germline V CDR1 and CDR2: SEHNR, FQNEAQ (reference sequence). V lost 9 bases to trimming and J lost 1 base; unmatched junction nucleotides: 3. CDR3 length equals 13 residues. CDR3 DNA: TGTGCCAGTAAACAGGGGGCGAACACTGAAGCTTTCTTT. Its protein is CASKQGANTEAFF.

The genes are TRBV15 and TRBJ1-1; 8 positions match TRBD1. The CDR3 has 17 amino acids. From germline, CDR1 is LNHNV and CDR2 YYDKDF (reference sequence). V shed 5 bases, J shed 0 bases, and the junction held 11 bases outside the gene matches. CDR3 coding DNA: TGTGCCACCAGCCTACGTTGGACAGGGACCTTGAACACTGAAGCTTTCTTT. Protein sequence: CATSLRWTGTLNTEAFF.

The V call is TRBV30, the J call TRBJ1-1; possibly TRBD1 for D (5 bases). The ends were cut back, 8 bases at V and 5 bases at J, with 27 bases in the middle. Germline CDR1 and CDR2: GTSNPN and SVGIG (reference sequence). This CDR3 spans 16 amino acids. The CDR3 DNA sequence: TGTGCCAGCGATGGTCCCGGGGGTTGGTCGGGAACTGAAGCTTTCTTT. Amino acids: CASDGPGGWSGTEAFF. Combining the CDR3 with reference TRBV30 and TRBJ1-1 gives the whole variable domain SQTIHQWPATLVQPVGSPLSLECTVEGTSNPNLYWYRQAAGRGLQLLFYSVGIGQISSEVPQNLSASRPQDRQFILSSKKLLLSDSGFYLCASDGPGGWSGTEAFFGQGTRLTVV.

The rearrangement links TRBV6-6 to TRBJ1-4; perhaps TRBD1 as D (6 bases). Germline CDR1 MNHNY, CDR2 SVGAGI (reference sequence). V was pared by 2 bases and J by 8 bases, with 15 bases between. The CDR3 has 15 residues. This chain's CDR3 is CASSYTGGAGEKLFF. The CDR3 DNA is TGTGCCAGCAGTTACACGGGGGGGGCCGGAGAAAAACTGTTTTTT.